What follows is one T cell receptor beta chain and its context. No antigen is known for it. The data stem from a study of T cells expressing NK-cell markers. Whole-study context: Source material for TCR beta repertoires consisted of sorted CD3+CD56+NKG2C+, CD3+CD56+NKG2C- and CD3+CD56-NKG2C+ T cells. Study findings and constraints: Topping the CD3+CD56-NKG2C+ fraction as well were these clonotypes, in a handful of donors.

TCR beta cDNA was generated via 5'RACE template switching incorporating UMIs. TCRdb re-called the 5' RACE reads; every CDR3 protein appears as one record, without DNA. The sample has 350,000 to 450,000 distinct CDR3 sequences; the top ten hold roughly 5.5%. Sequencing was carried out using blood T cells: a sorted CD56 or NKG2C T cell subset, CD4+ or CD8+ T cells, or bulk PBMC T cells (not recorded which). The clonotype was recovered from a man aged 18-69 years in good health.

The CDR3 loop reads CSARAWDRGRTEAFF. The chain employs TRBV20-1 and TRBJ1-1; with no DNA, the TCRdb D assignment of TRBD1 cannot be verified. In germline, CDR1 is DFQATT, CDR2 SNEGSKA (reference sequence). The CDR3 is 15 residues long.